The rows below give T cell receptor beta chains drawn from one sample of a study of shared clonotypes between healthy human individuals. TCRdb keeps only in-frame clones here, not all; method: immunoSEQ multiplex PCR. Of around 2.1 million clones listed, roughly 91% are singletons. Sequenced: naive CD8+ T cells from PBMCs. Receptors originate from a young man in good health. Some clones in this sample may be carry-over from other donors' samples. Each CDR3 is given with its conserved first and last residue. The D gene is left open where the match is weak. Only part of the rows carry a size: once, few, many, or a class if the clone is expanded.

v_call: TRBV29-1
d_call: TRBD2
clone_size: -
j_call: TRBJ2-1
cdr3_nt: TGCAGCTACTATCCGGGACTAGGATGGGATGAGCAGTTCTTC
cdr3_aa: CSYYPGLGWDEQFF

v_call: TRBV27
d_call: -
clone_size: -
j_call: TRBJ2-7
cdr3_nt: TGTGCCAGCAGATGGGCTGCCCCAGACTACGAGCAGTACTTC
cdr3_aa: CASRWAAPDYEQYF

v_call: TRBV28
d_call: -
clone_size: -
j_call: TRBJ2-1
cdr3_nt: TGTGCCAGCAGTTTACGAGGTCTGACGGCCGATGAGCAGTTCTTC
cdr3_aa: CASSLRGLTADEQFF

v_call: TRBV27
d_call: -
clone_size: -
j_call: TRBJ2-1
cdr3_nt: TGTGCCAGCAGTATACATCAGGAGAATGAGCAGTTCTTC
cdr3_aa: CASSIHQENEQFF

v_call: TRBV28
d_call: -
clone_size: -
j_call: TRBJ2-5
cdr3_nt: TGTGCCAGCAGTTTAGGCCCTCAAACCCCGGCACAAGAGACCCAGTACTTC
cdr3_aa: CASSLGPQTPAQETQYF

v_call: TRBV12-5
d_call: -
clone_size: -
j_call: TRBJ2-1
cdr3_nt: TGTGCTAGTGGTTTACGGCAGGGCTACTACAATGAGCAGTTCTTC
cdr3_aa: CASGLRQGYYNEQFF

v_call: TRBV7-8
d_call: -
clone_size: -
j_call: TRBJ2-3
cdr3_nt: TGTGCCAGCAGCCCGGGGATAGGCTTTGCACAGTATTTT
cdr3_aa: CASSPGIGFAQYF

v_call: TRBV30
d_call: -
clone_size: once
j_call: TRBJ2-7
cdr3_nt: TGTGCCTGGAGTGGGAAGGGGGGCGAGCAGTACTTC
cdr3_aa: CAWSGKGGEQYF

v_call: TRBV29-1
d_call: TRBD1
clone_size: -
j_call: TRBJ2-1
cdr3_nt: TGCAGCGGATTGACAGGGAATAGGAATGAGCAGTTCTTC
cdr3_aa: CSGLTGNRNEQFF

v_call: TRBV2
d_call: TRBD2
clone_size: -
j_call: TRBJ2-7
cdr3_nt: TGTGCCAGCAGTTGGTCGGGGGGCTACGAGCAGTACTTC
cdr3_aa: CASSWSGGYEQYF

v_call: TRBV9
d_call: TRBD1
clone_size: -
j_call: TRBJ2-3
cdr3_nt: TGTGCCAGCAGTTCGCCTTCACAGGGGGCGATTGGCACAGATACGCAGTATTTT
cdr3_aa: CASSSPSQGAIGTDTQYF

v_call: TRBV13
d_call: -
clone_size: -
j_call: TRBJ2-7
cdr3_nt: TGTGCCAGCAGCTTAGGGGGAACGCAGGGCTACGAGCAGTACTTC
cdr3_aa: CASSLGGTQGYEQYF

v_call: TRBV9
d_call: -
clone_size: -
j_call: TRBJ1-2
cdr3_nt: TGTGCCAGCAGCTTTCAATCCTCTGGCCCCTATGGCTACACCTTC
cdr3_aa: CASSFQSSGPYGYTF

v_call: TRBV27
d_call: -
clone_size: -
j_call: TRBJ2-1
cdr3_nt: TGTGCCAGCAGTCTGACAGGAGAGCAGTTCTTC
cdr3_aa: CASSLTGEQFF

v_call: TRBV7-6
d_call: TRBD1
clone_size: -
j_call: TRBJ2-7
cdr3_nt: TGTGCCAGCAGCTTACCGGGACAGGGTTTTCGCCACGAGCAGTACTTC
cdr3_aa: CASSLPGQGFRHEQYF

v_call: TRBV10-3
d_call: TRBD2
clone_size: -
j_call: TRBJ2-3
cdr3_nt: TGTGCCATCAGTGCCAAAAGCGGGAGGCTCACAGATACGCAGTATTTT
cdr3_aa: CAISAKSGRLTDTQYF

v_call: TRBV27
d_call: TRBD2
clone_size: -
j_call: TRBJ2-2
cdr3_nt: TGTGCCAGCAGTTCCCCGGGGGGTCGGGAGCTGTTTTTT
cdr3_aa: CASSSPGGRELFF

v_call: TRBV4-2
d_call: TRBD2
clone_size: -
j_call: TRBJ2-3
cdr3_nt: TGTGCCAGCAGCCAAGCAGCGGGAGGGGGTAGAGATACGCAGTATTTT
cdr3_aa: CASSQAAGGGRDTQYF

v_call: TRBV4-1
d_call: -
clone_size: -
j_call: TRBJ1-1
cdr3_nt: TGCGCCAGCAGCCAAGCGCGCTTGACAGTAGCAAACCTGAACACTGAAGCTTTCTTT
cdr3_aa: CASSQARLTVANLNTEAFF

v_call: TRBV30
d_call: -
clone_size: once
j_call: TRBJ2-1
cdr3_nt: TGTGCCGGGGACGGTTTACCCAATGAGCAGTTCTTC
cdr3_aa: CAGDGLPNEQFF